This T cell receptor (beta chain) was found in a study of regulatory T cells. By sample share, this clone is medium-sized (0.01 to 0.1%). This CDR3 is 13 amino acids long. The V and J ends lost 3 bases and 4 bases respectively, with 10 bases between them. The germline V gene encodes CDR1 MNHNS and CDR2 SASEGT. Amplification used 52 TRBV primers and 13 TRBJ primers. Generated by immunoSEQ multiplex PCR, the TCRdb table keeps only in-frame clones and is missing some. Found here are 15,000 to 20,000 clones, more than 90% of them singletons; the top ten hold about 32%. The sample consisted of CD8+ T cells sorted from blood. The chain is built from TRBV6-1 and TRBJ2-7; possible D gene TRBD1, 6 bases. The sequence was obtained from a person under 30 with CD3G deficiency. The CDR3 loop reads CASSEHRAYEQYF. In DNA form, the CDR3 reads TGTGCCAGCAGTGAGCACAGGGCTTACGAGCAGTACTTC.